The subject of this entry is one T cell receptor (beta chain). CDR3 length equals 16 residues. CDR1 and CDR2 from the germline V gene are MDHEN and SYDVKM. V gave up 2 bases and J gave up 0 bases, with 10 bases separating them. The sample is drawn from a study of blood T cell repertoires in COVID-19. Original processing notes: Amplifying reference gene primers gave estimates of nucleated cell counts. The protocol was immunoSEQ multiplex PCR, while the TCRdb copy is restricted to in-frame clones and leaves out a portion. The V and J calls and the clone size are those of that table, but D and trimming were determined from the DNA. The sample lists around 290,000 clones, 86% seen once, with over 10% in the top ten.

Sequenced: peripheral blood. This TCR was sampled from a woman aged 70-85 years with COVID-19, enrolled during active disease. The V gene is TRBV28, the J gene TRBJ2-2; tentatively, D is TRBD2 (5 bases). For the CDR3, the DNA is TGTGCCAGCAGTTTACAGAGGGCGCCGAACACCGGGGAGCTGTTTTTT. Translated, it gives CASSLQRAPNTGELFF.